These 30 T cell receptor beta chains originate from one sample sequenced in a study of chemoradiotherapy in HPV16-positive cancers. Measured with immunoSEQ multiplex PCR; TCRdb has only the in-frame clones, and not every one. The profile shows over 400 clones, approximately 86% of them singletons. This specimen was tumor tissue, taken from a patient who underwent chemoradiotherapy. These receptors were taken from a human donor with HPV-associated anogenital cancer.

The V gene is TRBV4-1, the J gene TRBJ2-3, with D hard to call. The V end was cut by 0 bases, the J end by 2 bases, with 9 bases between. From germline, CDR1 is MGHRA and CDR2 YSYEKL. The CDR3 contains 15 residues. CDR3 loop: CASSQDGWTTDTQYF. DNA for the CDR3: TGCGCCAGCAGCCAAGATGGGTGGACCACAGATACGCAGTATTTT.

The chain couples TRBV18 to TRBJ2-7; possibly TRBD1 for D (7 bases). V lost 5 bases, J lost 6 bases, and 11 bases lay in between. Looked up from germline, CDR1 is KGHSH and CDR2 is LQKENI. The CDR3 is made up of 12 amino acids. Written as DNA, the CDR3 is TGTGCCAGCTCAACCCAGGGGGGCGAGCAGTACTTC. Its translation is CASSTQGGEQYF. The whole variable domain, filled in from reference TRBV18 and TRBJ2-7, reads NAGVMQNPRHLVRRRGQEARLRCSPMKGHSHVYWYRQLPEEGLKFMVYLQKENIIDESGMPKERFSAEFPKEGPSILRIQQVVRGDSAAYFCASSTQGGEQYFGPGTRLTVT.

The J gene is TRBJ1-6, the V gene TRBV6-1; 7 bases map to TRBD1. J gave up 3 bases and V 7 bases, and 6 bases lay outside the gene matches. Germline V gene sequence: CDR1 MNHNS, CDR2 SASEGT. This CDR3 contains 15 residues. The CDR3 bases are TGTGCCAGCACCCGAGGACAGGTCTATAATTCACCCCTCCACTTT. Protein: CASTRGQVYNSPLHF.

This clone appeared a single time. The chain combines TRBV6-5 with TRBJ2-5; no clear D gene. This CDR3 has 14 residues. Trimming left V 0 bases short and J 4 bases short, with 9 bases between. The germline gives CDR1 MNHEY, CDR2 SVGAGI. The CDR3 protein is CASSYSGLGETQYF. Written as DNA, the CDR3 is TGTGCCAGCAGTTACTCTGGGTTGGGAGAGACCCAGTACTTC.

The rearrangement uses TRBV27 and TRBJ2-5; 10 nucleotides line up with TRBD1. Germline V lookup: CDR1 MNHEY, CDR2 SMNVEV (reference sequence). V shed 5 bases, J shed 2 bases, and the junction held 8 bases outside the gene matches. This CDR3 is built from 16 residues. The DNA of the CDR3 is TGTGCCAGCAGTCCAGGGACAGGGGATATTCAAGAGACCCAGTACTTC. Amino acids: CASSPGTGDIQETQYF.

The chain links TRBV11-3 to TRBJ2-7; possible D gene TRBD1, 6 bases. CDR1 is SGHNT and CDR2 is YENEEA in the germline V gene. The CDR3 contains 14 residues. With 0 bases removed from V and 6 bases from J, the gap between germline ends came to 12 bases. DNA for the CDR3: TGTGCCAGCAGCTTAGAGCAGGGGCAAGGCGAGCAGTACGTC. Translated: CASSLEQGQGEQYV.

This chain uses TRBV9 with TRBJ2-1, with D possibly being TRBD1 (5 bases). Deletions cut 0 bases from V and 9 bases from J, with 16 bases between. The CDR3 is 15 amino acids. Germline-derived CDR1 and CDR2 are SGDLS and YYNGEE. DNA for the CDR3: TGTGCCAGCAGCGTAGTTCCCACAGGAAAGGGTGAGCAGTTCTTC. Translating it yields CASSVVPTGKGEQFF.

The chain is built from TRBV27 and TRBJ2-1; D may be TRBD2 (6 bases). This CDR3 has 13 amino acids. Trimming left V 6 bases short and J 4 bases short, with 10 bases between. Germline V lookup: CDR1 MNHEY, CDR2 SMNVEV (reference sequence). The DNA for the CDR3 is TGTGCCAGCAGGTGGGGGGTTTACAATGAGCAGTTCTTC. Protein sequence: CASRWGVYNEQFF.

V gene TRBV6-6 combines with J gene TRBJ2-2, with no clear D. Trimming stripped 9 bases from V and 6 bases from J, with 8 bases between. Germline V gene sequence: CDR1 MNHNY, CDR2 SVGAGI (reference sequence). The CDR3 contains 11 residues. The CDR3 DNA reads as TGTGCCAGTTTCCTGGCCGGGGAGCTGTTTTTT. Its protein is CASFLAGELFF.

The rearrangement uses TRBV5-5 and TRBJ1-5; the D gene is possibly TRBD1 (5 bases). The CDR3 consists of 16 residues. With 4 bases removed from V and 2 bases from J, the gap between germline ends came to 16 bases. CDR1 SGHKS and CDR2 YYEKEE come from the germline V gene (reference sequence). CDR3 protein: CASSRDPRPGNQPQHF. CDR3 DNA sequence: TGTGCCAGCAGCAGGGACCCACGCCCTGGCAATCAGCCCCAGCATTTT.

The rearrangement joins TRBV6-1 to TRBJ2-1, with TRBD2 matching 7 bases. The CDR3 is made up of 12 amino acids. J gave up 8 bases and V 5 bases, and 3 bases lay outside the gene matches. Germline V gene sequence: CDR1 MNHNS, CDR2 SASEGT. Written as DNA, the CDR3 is TGTGCCAGCAGTAAGACTAGCTATGAGCAGTTCTTC. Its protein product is CASSKTSYEQFF.

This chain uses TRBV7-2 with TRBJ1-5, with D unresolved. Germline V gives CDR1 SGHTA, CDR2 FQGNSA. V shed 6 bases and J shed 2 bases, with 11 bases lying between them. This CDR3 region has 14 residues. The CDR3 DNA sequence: TGTGCCAGCAGTAATCGGGGAGGCAATCAGCCCCAGCATTTT. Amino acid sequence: CASSNRGGNQPQHF. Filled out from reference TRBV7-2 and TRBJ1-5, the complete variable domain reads GAGVSQSPSNKVTEKGKDVELRCDPISGHTALYWYRQSLGQGLEFLIYFQGNSAPDKSGLPSDRFSAERTGGSVSTLTIQRTQQEDSAVYLCASSNRGGNQPQHFGDGTRLSIL.

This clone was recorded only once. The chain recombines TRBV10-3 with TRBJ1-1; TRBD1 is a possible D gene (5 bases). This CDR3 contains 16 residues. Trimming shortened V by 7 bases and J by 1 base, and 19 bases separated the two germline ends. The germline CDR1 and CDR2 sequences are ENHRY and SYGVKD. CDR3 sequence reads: CAIMKGGGGSNTEAFF. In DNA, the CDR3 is TGTGCCATCATGAAGGGCGGGGGGGGTTCGAACACTGAAGCTTTCTTT.

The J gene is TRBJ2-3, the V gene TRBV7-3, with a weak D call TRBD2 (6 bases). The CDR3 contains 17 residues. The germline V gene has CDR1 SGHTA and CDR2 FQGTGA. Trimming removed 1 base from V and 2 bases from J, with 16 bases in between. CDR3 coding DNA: TGTGCCAGCAGCTTAAATCCGGGGGTTCGGGCCACAGATACGCAGTATTTT. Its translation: CASSLNPGVRATDTQYF.

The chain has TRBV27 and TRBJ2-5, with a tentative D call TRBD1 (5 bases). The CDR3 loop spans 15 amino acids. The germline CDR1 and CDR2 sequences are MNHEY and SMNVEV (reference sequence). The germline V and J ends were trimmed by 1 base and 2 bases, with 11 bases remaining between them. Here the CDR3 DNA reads TGTGCCAGCAGTTTATGGGCAGGGCGACAAGAGACCCAGTACTTC. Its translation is CASSLWAGRQETQYF.

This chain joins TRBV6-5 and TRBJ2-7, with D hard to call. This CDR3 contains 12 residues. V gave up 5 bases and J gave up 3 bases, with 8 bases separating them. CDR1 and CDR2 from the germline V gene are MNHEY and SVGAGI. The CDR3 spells CASSRDGYEQYV. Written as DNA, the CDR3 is TGTGCCAGCAGTCGCGACGGCTACGAGCAGTACGTC.

The CDR3 spells CSVLQGLAGGPRNNEQFF. The CDR3 DNA follows: TGCAGCGTCTTGCAGGGACTAGCGGGGGGGCCTAGGAACAATGAGCAGTTCTTC. The V and J genes are TRBV29-1 and TRBJ2-1, with TRBD2 matching over 16 bases. The CDR3 spans 18 residues. The germline V gene has CDR1 SQVTM and CDR2 ANQGSEA. V lost 6 bases and J lost 5; bases outside the gene matches: 13.

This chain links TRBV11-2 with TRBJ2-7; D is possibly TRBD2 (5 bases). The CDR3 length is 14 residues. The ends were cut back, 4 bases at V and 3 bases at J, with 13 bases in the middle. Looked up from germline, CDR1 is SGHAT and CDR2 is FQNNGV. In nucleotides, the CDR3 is TGTGCCAGCAGCTCCACCGGGATCTACTACGAGCAGTACTTC. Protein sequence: CASSSTGIYYEQYF.

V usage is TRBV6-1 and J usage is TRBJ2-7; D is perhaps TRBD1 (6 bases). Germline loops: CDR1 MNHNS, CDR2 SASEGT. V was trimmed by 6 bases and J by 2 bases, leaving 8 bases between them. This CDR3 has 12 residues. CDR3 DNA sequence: TGTGCCAGCAGAGGGGACACCTACGAGCAGTACGTC. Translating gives CASRGDTYEQYV.

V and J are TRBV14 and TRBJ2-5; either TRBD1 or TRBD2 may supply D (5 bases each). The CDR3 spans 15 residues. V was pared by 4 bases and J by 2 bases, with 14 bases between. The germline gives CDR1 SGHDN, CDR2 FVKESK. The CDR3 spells CASSRRMGEQETQYF. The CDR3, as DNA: TGTGCCAGCAGCCGAAGGATGGGGGAGCAAGAGACCCAGTACTTC.

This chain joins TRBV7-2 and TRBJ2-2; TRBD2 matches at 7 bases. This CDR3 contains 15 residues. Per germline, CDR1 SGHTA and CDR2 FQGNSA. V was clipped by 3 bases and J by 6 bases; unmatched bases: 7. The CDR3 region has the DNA TGTGCCAGCAGCTTTATCGGGAGGTCTGCCGGGGAGCTGTTTTTT. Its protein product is CASSFIGRSAGELFF.

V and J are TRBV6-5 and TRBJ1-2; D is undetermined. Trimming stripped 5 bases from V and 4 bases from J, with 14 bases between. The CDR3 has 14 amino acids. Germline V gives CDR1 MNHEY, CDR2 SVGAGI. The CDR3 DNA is TGTGCCAGCAGTCCCGAAGCGGGCGGCTATGGCTACACCTTC. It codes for CASSPEAGGYGYTF.

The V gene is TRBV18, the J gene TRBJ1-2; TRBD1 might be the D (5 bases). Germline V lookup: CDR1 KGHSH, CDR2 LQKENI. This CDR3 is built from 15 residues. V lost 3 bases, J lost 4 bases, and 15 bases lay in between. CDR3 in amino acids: CASSPGQGDVYGYTF. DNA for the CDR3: TGTGCCAGCTCACCGGGGCAGGGTGACGTCTATGGCTACACCTTC.

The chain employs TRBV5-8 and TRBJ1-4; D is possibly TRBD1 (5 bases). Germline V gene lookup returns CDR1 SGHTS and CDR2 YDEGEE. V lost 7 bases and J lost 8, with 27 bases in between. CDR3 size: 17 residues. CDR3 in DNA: TGTGCCAGCCTCCAGCTAGGGGTTTCGACAGCACCCGAAAAACTGTTTTTT. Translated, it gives CASLQLGVSTAPEKLFF.

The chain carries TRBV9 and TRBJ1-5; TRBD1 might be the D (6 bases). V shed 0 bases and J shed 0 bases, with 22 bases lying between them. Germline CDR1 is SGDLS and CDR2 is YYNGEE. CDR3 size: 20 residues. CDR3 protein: CASSVGRKGRGIYSNQPQHF. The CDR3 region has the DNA TGTGCCAGCAGCGTAGGCCGGAAAGGGAGGGGGATTTATAGCAATCAGCCCCAGCATTTT.

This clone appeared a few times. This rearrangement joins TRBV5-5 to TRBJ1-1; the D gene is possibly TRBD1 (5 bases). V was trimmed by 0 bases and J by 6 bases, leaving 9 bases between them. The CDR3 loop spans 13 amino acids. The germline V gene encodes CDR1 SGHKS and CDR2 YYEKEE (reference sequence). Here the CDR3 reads CASSLDLGAEAFF. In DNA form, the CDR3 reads TGTGCCAGCAGCTTGGATTTGGGGGCTGAAGCTTTCTTT.

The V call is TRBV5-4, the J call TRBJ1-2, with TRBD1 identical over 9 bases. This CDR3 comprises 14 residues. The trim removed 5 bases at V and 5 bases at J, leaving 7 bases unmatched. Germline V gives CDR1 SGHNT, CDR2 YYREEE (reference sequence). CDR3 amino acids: CASRPGTGLYGYTF. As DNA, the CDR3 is TGTGCCAGCAGGCCCGGGACAGGGTTATATGGCTACACCTTC.

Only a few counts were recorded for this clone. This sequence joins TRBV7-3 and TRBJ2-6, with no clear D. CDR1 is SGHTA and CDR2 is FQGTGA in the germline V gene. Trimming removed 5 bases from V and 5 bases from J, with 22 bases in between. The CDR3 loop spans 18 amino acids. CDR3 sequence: CASSRYRDLQSRANVLTF. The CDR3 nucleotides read TGTGCCAGCAGCCGCTATCGAGACTTACAAAGTCGGGCCAACGTCCTGACTTTC.

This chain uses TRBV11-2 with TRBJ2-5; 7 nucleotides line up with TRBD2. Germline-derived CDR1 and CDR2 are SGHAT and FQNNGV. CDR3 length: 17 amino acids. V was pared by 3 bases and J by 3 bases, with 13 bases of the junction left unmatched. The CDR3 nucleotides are TGTGCCAGCAGCTTGGGGGAGGGGATAGCGGTGGAAGAGACCCAGTACTTC. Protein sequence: CASSLGEGIAVEETQYF. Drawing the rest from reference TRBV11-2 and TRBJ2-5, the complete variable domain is EAGVAQSPRYKIIEKRQSVAFWCNPISGHATLYWYQQILGQGPKLLIQFQNNGVVDDSQLPKDRFSAERLKGVDSTLKIQPAKLEDSAVYLCASSLGEGIAVEETQYFGPGTRLLVL.

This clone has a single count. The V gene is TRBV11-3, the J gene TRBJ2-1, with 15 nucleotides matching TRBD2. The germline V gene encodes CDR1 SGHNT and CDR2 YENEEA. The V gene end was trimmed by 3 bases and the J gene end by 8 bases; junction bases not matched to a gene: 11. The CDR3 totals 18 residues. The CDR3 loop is CASSFPGLAGGPGYEQFF. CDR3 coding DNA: TGTGCCAGCAGCTTCCCCGGACTAGCGGGAGGGCCGGGGTATGAGCAGTTCTTC.